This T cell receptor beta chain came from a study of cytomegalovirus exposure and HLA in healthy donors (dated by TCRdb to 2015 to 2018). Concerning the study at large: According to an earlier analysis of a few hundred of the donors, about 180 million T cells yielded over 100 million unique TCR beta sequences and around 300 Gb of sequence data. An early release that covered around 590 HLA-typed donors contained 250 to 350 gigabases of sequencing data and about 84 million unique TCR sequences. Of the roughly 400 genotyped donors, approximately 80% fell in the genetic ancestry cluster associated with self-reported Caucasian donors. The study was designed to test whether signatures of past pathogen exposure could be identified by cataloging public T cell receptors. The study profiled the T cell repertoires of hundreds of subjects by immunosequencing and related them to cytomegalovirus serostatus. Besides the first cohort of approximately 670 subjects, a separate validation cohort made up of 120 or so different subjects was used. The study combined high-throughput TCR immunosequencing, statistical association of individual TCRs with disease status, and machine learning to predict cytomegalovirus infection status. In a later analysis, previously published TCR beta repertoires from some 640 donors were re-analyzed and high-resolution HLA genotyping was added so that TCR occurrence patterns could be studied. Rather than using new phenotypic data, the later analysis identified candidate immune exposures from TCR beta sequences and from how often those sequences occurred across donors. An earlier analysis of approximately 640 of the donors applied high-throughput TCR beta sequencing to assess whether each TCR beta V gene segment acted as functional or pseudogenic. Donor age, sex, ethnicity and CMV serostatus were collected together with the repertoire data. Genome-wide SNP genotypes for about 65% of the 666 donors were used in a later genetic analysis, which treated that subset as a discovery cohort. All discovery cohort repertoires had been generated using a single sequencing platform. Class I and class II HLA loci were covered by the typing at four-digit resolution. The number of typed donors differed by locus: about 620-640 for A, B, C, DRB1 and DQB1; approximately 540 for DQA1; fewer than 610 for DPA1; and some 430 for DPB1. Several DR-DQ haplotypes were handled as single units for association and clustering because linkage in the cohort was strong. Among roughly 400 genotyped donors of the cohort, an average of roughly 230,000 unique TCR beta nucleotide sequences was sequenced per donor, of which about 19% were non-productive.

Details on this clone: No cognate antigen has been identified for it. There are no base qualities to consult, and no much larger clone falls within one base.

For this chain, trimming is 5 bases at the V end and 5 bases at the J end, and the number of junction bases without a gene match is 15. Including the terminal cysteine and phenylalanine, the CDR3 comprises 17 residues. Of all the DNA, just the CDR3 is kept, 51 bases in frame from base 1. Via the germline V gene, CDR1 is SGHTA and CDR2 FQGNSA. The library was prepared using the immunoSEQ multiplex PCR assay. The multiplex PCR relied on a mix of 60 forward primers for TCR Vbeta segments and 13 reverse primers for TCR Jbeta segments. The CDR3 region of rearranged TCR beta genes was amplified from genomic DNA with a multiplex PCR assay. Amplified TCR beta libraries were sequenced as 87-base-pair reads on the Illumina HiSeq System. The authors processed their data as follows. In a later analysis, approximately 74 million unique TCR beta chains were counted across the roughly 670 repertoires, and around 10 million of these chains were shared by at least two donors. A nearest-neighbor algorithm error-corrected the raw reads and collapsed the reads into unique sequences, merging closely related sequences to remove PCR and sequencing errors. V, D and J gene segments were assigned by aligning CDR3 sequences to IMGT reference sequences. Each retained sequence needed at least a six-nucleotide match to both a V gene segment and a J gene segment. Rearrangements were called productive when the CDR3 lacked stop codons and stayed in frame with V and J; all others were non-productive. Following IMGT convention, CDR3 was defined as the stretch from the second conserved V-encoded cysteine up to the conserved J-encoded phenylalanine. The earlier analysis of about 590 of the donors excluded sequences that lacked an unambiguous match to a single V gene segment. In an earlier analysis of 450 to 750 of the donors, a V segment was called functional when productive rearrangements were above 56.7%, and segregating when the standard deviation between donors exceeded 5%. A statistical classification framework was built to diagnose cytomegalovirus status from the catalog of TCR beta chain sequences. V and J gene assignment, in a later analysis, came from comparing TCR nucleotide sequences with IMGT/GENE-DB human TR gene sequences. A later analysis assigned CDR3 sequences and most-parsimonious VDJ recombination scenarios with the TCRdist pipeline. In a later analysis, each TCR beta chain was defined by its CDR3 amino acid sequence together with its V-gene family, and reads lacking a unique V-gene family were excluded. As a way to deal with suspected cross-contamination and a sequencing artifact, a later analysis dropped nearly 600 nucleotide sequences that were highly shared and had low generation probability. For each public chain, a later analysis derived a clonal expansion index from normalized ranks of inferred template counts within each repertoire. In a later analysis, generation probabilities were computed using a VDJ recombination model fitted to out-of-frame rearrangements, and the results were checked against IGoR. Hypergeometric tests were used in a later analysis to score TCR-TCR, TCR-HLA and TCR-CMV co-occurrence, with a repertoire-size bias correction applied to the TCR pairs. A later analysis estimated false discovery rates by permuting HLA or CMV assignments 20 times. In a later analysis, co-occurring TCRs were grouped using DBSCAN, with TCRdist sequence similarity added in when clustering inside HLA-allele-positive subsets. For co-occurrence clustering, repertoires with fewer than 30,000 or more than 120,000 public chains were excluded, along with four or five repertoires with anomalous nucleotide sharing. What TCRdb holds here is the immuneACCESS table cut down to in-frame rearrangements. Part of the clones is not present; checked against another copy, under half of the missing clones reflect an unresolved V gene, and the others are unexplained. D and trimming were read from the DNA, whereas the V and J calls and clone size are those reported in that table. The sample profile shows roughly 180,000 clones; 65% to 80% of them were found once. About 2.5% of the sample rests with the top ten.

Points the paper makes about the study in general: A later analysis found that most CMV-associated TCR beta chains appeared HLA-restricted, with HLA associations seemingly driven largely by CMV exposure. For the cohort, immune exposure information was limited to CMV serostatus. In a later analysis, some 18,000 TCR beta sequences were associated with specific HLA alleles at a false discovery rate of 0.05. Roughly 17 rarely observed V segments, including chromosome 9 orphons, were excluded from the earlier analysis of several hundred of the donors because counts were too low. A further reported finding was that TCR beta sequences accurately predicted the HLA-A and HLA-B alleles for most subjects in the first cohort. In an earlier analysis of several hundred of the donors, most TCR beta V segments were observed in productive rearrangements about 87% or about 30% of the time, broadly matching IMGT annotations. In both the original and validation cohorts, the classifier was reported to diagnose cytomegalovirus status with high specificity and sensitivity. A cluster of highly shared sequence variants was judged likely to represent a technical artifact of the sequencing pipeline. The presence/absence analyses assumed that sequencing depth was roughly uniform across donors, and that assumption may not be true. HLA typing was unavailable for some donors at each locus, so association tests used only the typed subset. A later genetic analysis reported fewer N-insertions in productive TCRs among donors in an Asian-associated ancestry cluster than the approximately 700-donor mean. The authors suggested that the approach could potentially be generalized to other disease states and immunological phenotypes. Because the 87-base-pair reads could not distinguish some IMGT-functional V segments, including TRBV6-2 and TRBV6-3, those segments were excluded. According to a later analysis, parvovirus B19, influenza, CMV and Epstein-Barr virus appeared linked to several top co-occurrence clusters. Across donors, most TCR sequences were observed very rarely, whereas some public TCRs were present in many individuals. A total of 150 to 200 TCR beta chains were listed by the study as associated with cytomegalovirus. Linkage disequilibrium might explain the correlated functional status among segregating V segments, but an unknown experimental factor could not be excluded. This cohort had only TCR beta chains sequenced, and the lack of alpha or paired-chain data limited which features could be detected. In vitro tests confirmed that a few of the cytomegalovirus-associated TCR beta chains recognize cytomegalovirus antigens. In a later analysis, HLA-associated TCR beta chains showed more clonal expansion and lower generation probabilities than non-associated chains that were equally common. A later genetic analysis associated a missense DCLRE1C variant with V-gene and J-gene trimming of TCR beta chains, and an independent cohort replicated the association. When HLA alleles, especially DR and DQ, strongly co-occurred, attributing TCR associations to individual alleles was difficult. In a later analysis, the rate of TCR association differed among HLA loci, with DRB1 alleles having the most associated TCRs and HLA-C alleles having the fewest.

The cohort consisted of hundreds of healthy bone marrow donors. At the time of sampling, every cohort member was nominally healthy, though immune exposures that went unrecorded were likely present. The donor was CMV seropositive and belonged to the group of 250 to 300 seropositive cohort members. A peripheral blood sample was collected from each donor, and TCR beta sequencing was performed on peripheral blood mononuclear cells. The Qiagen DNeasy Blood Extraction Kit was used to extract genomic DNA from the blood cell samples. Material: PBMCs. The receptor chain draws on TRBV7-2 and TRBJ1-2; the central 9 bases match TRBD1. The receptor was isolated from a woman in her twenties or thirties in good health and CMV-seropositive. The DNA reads TGTGCCAGCAGCCGGGACAGGGCGGAGAGTGGGGCTTATGGCTACACCTTC. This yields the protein CASSRDRAESGAYGYTF.